Listed here are 24 T cell receptor beta chains from one sample, sequenced in a study of T cell responses to AZD1222 COVID-19 vaccine (dated by TCRdb to the early 2020s). Sample time point, as interpreted from the label and publication: about 28 days (+/-7) after the second vaccine dose. The method was the immunoSEQ multiplex PCR assay. In its TCRdb copy, this immuneACCESS table keeps in-frame sequences only and misses some clones. Where compared with another copy, unresolved V genes explain less than half of these, and the others have no known cause. This sample comprises 100,000 to 140,000 clones, about 90% of them detected only once. The top ten hold roughly 6.2% of the sample. The input for sequencing was peripheral blood, taken 28 days after the second AZD1222 dose. These receptors all come from an adult who received the AZD1222 COVID-19 vaccine.

The gene calls are TRBV6-6 and TRBJ2-7; 8 bases fit TRBD1. This CDR3 spans 12 amino acids. CDR1 and CDR2 from the germline V gene are MNHNY and SVGAGI (reference sequence). Losses at the gene ends were 6 bases for V and 5 bases for J; bases not matched to a gene: 3. CDR3 coding DNA: TGTGCCAGCAGACGACAGGGGAACGAGCAGTACTTC. Translating it yields CASRRQGNEQYF.

This clone appeared a few times. The chain links TRBV12-5 to TRBJ2-5; TRBD2 agrees at 12 bases. The germline CDR1 and CDR2 sequences are LGHNT and FRNRAP. V lost 7 bases to trimming and J lost 3 bases; unmatched junction nucleotides: 6. The CDR3 covers 15 residues. DNA for the CDR3: TGTGCTAGTGACCTGACTAGCGGGGGAGAAGAGACCCAGTACTTC. Translating gives CASDLTSGGEETQYF. The whole variable domain, remainder taken from reference TRBV12-5 and TRBJ2-5, is DARVTQTPRHKVTEMGQEVTMRCQPILGHNTVFWYRQTMMQGLELLAYFRNRAPLDDSGMPKDRFSAEMPDATLATLKIQPSEPRDSAVYFCASDLTSGGEETQYFGPGTRLLVL.

V and J are TRBV5-6 and TRBJ1-5, with 8 bases that match TRBD1. After removal of 4 bases from V and 0 bases from J, the junction contained 12 bases not matched to a gene. Germline CDR1 reads SGHDT; CDR2 reads YYEEEE. CDR3 length equals 18 residues. This chain's CDR3 is CASSLLVDRDNSNQPQHF. The CDR3 DNA is TGTGCCAGCAGCCTCCTCGTGGACAGGGACAATAGCAATCAGCCCCAGCATTTT.

The rearrangement links TRBV5-1 to TRBJ2-7; 8 bases agree with TRBD1. The CDR3 runs to 15 residues. Trimming took 3 bases from V and 3 from J; bases not matched to a gene: 8. The germline CDR1 and CDR2 sequences are SGHRS and YFSETQ. CDR3 nucleotide sequence: TGCGCCAGCAGCTGGGGGGACAGGACAGTCTACGAGCAGTACTTC. Translated: CASSWGDRTVYEQYF. Full variable domain (remainder filled in from reference TRBV5-1 and TRBJ2-7): KAGVTQTPRYLIKTRGQQVTLSCSPISGHRSVSWYQQTPGQGLQFLFEYFSETQRNKGNFPGRFSGRQFSNSRSEMNVSTLELGDSALYLCASSWGDRTVYEQYFGPGTRLTVT.

CDR3 amino acids: CASSLNKDYYEQYF. In DNA, the CDR3 is TGCGCCAGCAGCTTGAATAAGGACTACTACGAGCAGTACTTC. This sequence joins TRBV5-1 and TRBJ2-7, with D perhaps TRBD2 (6 bases). The CDR3 has 14 residues. Germline-derived CDR1 and CDR2 are SGHRS and YFSETQ. The V end was cut by 1 base, the J end by 3 bases, with 11 bases between.

This chain uses TRBV6-5 with TRBJ1-2; TRBD1 matches 7 bases. Per germline, CDR1 MNHEY and CDR2 SVGAGI. There are 15 residues in the CDR3. The junction had 10 bases not matched to a gene; V was cut back by 2 bases and J by 7 bases. The CDR3 nucleotides are TGTGCCAGCAGTTACCTTTCCAGGGGGGCGGCTGGCTACACCTTC. Its translation is CASSYLSRGAAGYTF.

The chain recombines TRBV27 with TRBJ2-2; no firm D call. This CDR3 has 13 amino acids. Germline CDR1 and CDR2: MNHEY and SMNVEV (reference sequence). The V gene lost 2 bases and the J gene lost 6 bases, with 7 bases spanning the gap. The CDR3, as DNA: TGTGCCAGCAGTTTAAATACGGCCGGGGAGCTGTTTTTT. This gives the protein CASSLNTAGELFF.

The chain recombines TRBV5-8 with TRBJ1-4; TRBD1 matches at 9 bases. The CDR3 totals 14 residues. Trimming cost V 0 bases and J 8 bases; bases outside gene matches: 2. The V gene's germline CDR1 is SGHTS and CDR2 YDEGEE. CDR3: CASSLGQGGEKLFF. The CDR3 DNA reads as TGTGCCAGCAGCTTGGGACAGGGGGGAGAAAAACTGTTTTTT.

This clone was counted between two and nine times. The genes are TRBV7-2 and TRBJ2-3, with a weak D call TRBD1 (5 bases). The CDR3 covers 14 residues. Germline loops: CDR1 SGHTA, CDR2 FQGNSA. V lost 3 bases and J 0 bases, leaving 7 bases between the germline ends. CDR3 DNA: TGTGCCAGCAGCTTGACAGCTAGCACAGATACGCAGTATTTT. Translated: CASSLTASTDTQYF.

The DNA for the CDR3 is TGTGCCAGTAGTATAGAGGCTTTCACAGATACGCAGTATTTT. Encoded protein: CASSIEAFTDTQYF. This rearrangement joins TRBV19 to TRBJ2-3; D not resolved. V gave up 0 bases and J gave up 2 bases, with 6 bases separating them. CDR1 and CDR2 (germline): LNHDA, SQIVND (reference sequence). This CDR3 has 14 amino acids.

This clone was picked up one time. The chain combines TRBV5-1 with TRBJ1-3; 7 positions match TRBD1. Germline CDR1 reads SGHRS; CDR2 reads YFSETQ. The CDR3 consists of 15 residues. Trimming cost V 0 bases and J 4 bases; bases outside gene matches: 4. The CDR3 reads CASSLGQGLGNTIYF. The CDR3 DNA reads TGCGCCAGCAGCTTGGGACAGGGCTTAGGAAACACCATATATTTT.

The count of this clone is one. The rearrangement uses TRBV6-1 and TRBJ1-1; D unresolved. The germline V gene encodes CDR1 MNHNS and CDR2 SASEGT. The CDR3 is 16 residues long. Trimming pared 4 bases from V and 1 base from J, leaving 16 bases between. CDR3 in DNA: TGTGCCAGCAGTGCCCACTTGGCAATATCGAACACTGAAGCTTTCTTT. This gives the protein CASSAHLAISNTEAFF.

The V gene is TRBV7-2, the J gene TRBJ1-6; TRBD1 might be the D (5 bases). There are 16 residues in the CDR3. Germline V gives CDR1 SGHTA, CDR2 FQGNSA. Trimming cost V 5 bases and J 10 bases, with 21 bases left between them. The CDR3 nucleotides are TGTGCCAGCAGCCCAATCGAAAGGGGTTTTGACTCACCCCTCCACTTT. It codes for CASSPIERGFDSPLHF.

The CDR3 region has the DNA TGTGCCAGCAGCCAAGCCCTCCAACGGGGGCCGCACTACGAGCAGTACTTC. Amino acids: CASSQALQRGPHYEQYF. The chain has TRBV3-1 (or the pseudogene TRBV3-2) and TRBJ2-7; D assignment may be TRBD1 or TRBD2 (6 bases each). With 1 base removed from V and 3 bases from J, the gap between germline ends came to 19 bases. CDR1 and CDR2 from the germline V gene are LGHDT and YNNKEL (reference sequence). This CDR3 comprises 17 residues.

This rearrangement joins TRBV7-4 to TRBJ1-4, with D uncertain. V was pared by 6 bases and J by 8 bases, with 4 bases between. Germline CDR1 is SGHVT and CDR2 is SQSDAQ. This CDR3 comprises 10 residues. The CDR3 coding sequence is TGTGCCAGCAGATCGGAAAAACTGTTTTTT. This gives the protein CASRSEKLFF.

This rearrangement joins TRBV7-2 to TRBJ1-3; D not resolved. Germline V lookup: CDR1 SGHTA, CDR2 FQGNSA. V was trimmed by 5 bases and J by 0 bases, leaving 8 bases between them. The CDR3 is made up of 14 amino acids. CDR3 nucleotide sequence: TGTGCCAGCAGCCAAGATTCCTCTGGAAACACCATATATTTT. It encodes CASSQDSSGNTIYF.

A few counts support this clone. The chain uses TRBV6-6 and TRBJ1-1, with D perhaps TRBD1 (6 bases). This CDR3 has 13 amino acids. The germline CDR1 and CDR2 sequences are MNHNY and SVGAGI (reference sequence). V lost 5 bases, J lost 0 bases, and 7 bases lay in between. CDR3 in DNA: TGTGCCAGCAGTAGGACAGTGAACACTGAAGCTTTCTTT. This sequence encodes CASSRTVNTEAFF.

The CDR3 sequence is CASSQGGGAKTQYF. The CDR3 coding sequence is TGTGCCAGCAGCCAAGGCGGGGGGGCGAAGACCCAGTACTTC. This chain connects TRBV3-1 (or the pseudogene TRBV3-2) to TRBJ2-5; 9 bases line up with TRBD2. CDR3 length: 14 amino acids. The ends lost 1 base at V and 6 bases at J; junction bases unmatched: 3. The germline V gene encodes CDR1 LGHDT and CDR2 YNNKEL (reference sequence).

The chain links TRBV6-5 to TRBJ2-3; D not certain. There are 15 residues in the CDR3. Germline V lookup: CDR1 MNHEY, CDR2 SVGAGI. The V gene lost 6 bases and the J gene lost 0 bases, with 13 bases spanning the gap. CDR3 DNA sequence: TGTGCCAGCAGCCTCCTCAGTGCTAGCACAGATACGCAGTATTTT. Its translation is CASSLLSASTDTQYF.

This sequence joins TRBV6-5 and TRBJ1-2; weak D call: TRBD1 (6 bases). Germline assignment: CDR1 MNHEY and CDR2 SVGAGI. Deletions cut 4 bases from V and 2 bases from J, with 8 bases between. The length of the CDR3 is 13 residues. CDR3 loop: CASSFTGNYGYTF. In nucleotides, the CDR3 is TGTGCCAGCAGTTTCACAGGGAACTATGGCTACACCTTC.

This sequence joins TRBV11-2 and TRBJ1-2; D is perhaps TRBD1 (5 bases). This CDR3 region has 16 residues. Deletions cut 5 bases from V and 0 bases from J, with 16 bases between. Germline V gives CDR1 SGHAT, CDR2 FQNNGV. The CDR3 loop is CASSLTMTVANYGYTF. The CDR3 region has the DNA TGTGCCAGCAGCCTCACGATGACAGTCGCTAACTATGGCTACACCTTC.

This clone is a singleton in its sample. This chain links TRBV9 with TRBJ2-1, with D possibly TRBD1 on 6 matching bases. Trimming removed 4 bases at V and 9 bases at J, with 14 bases between. The CDR3 has 13 residues. The germline CDR1 and CDR2 sequences are SGDLS and YYNGEE. As DNA, the CDR3 is TGTGCCAGCAGCCAATCCGGGACAACTGAGCAGTTCTTC. Protein sequence: CASSQSGTTEQFF.

The V gene is TRBV9, the J gene TRBJ1-4; D is undetermined. V was trimmed by 4 bases and J by 5 bases, leaving 15 bases between them. The germline V gene has CDR1 SGDLS and CDR2 YYNGEE. The CDR3 length is 15 residues. CDR3 protein: CASSPGGRLNEKLFF. The CDR3 DNA is TGTGCCAGCAGCCCCGGAGGACGACTGAATGAAAAACTGTTTTTT.

V gene TRBV29-1 combines with J gene TRBJ2-7; D uncertain. The CDR3 totals 11 residues. V was pared by 6 bases and J by 4 bases, with 10 bases between. Per germline, CDR1 SQVTM and CDR2 ANQGSEA. CDR3: CSVADKYEQYF. Written as DNA, the CDR3 is TGCAGCGTCGCCGACAAGTACGAGCAGTACTTC.